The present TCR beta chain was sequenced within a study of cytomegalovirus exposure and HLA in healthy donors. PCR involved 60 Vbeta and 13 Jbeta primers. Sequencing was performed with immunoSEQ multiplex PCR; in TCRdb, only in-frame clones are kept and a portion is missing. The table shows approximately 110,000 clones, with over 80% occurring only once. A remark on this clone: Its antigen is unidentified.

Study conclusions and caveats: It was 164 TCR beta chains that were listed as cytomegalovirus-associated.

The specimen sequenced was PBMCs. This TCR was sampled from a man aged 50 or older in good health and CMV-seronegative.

CDR3 sequence reads: CASLDHRAGHQYYGYTF. The CDR3 nucleotides are TGTGCCAGCCTCGATCATCGAGCAGGTCATCAATACTATGGCTACACCTTC. The rearrangement joins TRBV27 to TRBJ1-2; D is unclear. Trimming stripped 8 bases from V and 3 bases from J, with 25 bases between. The CDR3 has 17 residues. Germline V lookup: CDR1 MNHEY, CDR2 SMNVEV (reference sequence).